A selection of T cell receptor beta chains follows, all from one sample in a study of cytomegalovirus exposure and HLA in healthy donors. Data came from immunoSEQ multiplex PCR; TCRdb stores just in-frame clones and leaves some out. The sample yields roughly 120,000 clones, around 82% seen once. Source material: PBMCs. These receptors were taken from a man aged 35-49 years in good health and CMV-seronegative. Both conserved end residues are part of each CDR3. D genes are given only for firm matches. Part of the rows lack a size; the others show once, few, many or a class for expanded clones.

cdr3_nt: TGTGCCATCAGCGGGACAGCTAATTCACCCCTCCACTTT
cdr3_aa: CAISGTANSPLHF
v_call: TRBV10-3
j_call: TRBJ1-6
clone_size: .
d_call: TRBD1

cdr3_nt: TGTGCCAGCAGCTTAGTTCACAGGGGGAAAGGTGAAGCTTTCTTT
cdr3_aa: CASSLVHRGKGEAFF
v_call: TRBV5-8
j_call: TRBJ1-1
clone_size: .
d_call: TRBD1

cdr3_nt: TGTGCCAGCAGCGTAGCGAGCGGGGGGAGCGAGCAGTACTTC
cdr3_aa: CASSVASGGSEQYF
v_call: TRBV9
j_call: TRBJ2-7
clone_size: .
d_call: TRBD2

cdr3_nt: TGTGCCAGCAGCCCCCCCTTCACAGATACGCAGTATTTT
cdr3_aa: CASSPPFTDTQYF
v_call: TRBV7-8
j_call: TRBJ2-3
clone_size: .
d_call: .

cdr3_nt: TGTGCCAGCAGCTTGCAAGGGGATCAGCCCCAGCATTTT
cdr3_aa: CASSLQGDQPQHF
v_call: TRBV5-5
j_call: TRBJ1-5
clone_size: .
d_call: .

cdr3_nt: TGTGCCAGTAGTAGACAGGAAGAGACCCAGTACTTC
cdr3_aa: CASSRQEETQYF
v_call: TRBV19
j_call: TRBJ2-5
clone_size: .
d_call: .

cdr3_nt: TGTGCCAGCAGCTCCTTCCAGACAGGGGGTTATGAAAAACTGTTTTTT
cdr3_aa: CASSSFQTGGYEKLFF
v_call: TRBV7-9
j_call: TRBJ1-4
clone_size: few
d_call: TRBD1

cdr3_nt: TGTGCCAGCAGCCAGGGACTAGCCGGTACCGGGGAGCTGTTTTTT
cdr3_aa: CASSQGLAGTGELFF
v_call: TRBV4-2
j_call: TRBJ2-2
clone_size: .
d_call: TRBD2

cdr3_nt: TGTGCCAGCAGTTACGAGAACAGGGCCAAAGATACGCAGTATTTT
cdr3_aa: CASSYENRAKDTQYF
v_call: TRBV6-6
j_call: TRBJ2-3
clone_size: .
d_call: .

cdr3_nt: TGTGCCAGTAGTATAGACGGGACAGGGCGATATGGCTACACCTTC
cdr3_aa: CASSIDGTGRYGYTF
v_call: TRBV19
j_call: TRBJ1-2
clone_size: .
d_call: TRBD1

cdr3_nt: TGTGCCAGCAGCTCGGCTAGCGGGGGGGCCCGAGATACGCAGTATTTT
cdr3_aa: CASSSASGGARDTQYF
v_call: TRBV7-2
j_call: TRBJ2-3
clone_size: .
d_call: TRBD2

cdr3_nt: TGTGCCTGGAGTGTACGCGGGTTGCGGGGGGGCTCAGATACGCAGTATTTT
cdr3_aa: CAWSVRGLRGGSDTQYF
v_call: TRBV30
j_call: TRBJ2-3
clone_size: .
d_call: TRBD2

cdr3_nt: TGTGCCAGCAGCTTGGCCGGCGCGGGAGCCCCTGGGGCCAACGTCCTGACTTTC
cdr3_aa: CASSLAGAGAPGANVLTF
v_call: TRBV5-6
j_call: TRBJ2-6
clone_size: .
d_call: TRBD2

cdr3_nt: TGTGCCAGCAGTTTAAGCTCCCCGACCTACGAGCAGTACTTC
cdr3_aa: CASSLSSPTYEQYF
v_call: TRBV27
j_call: TRBJ2-7
clone_size: once
d_call: .

cdr3_nt: TGTGCCAGCAGCGAACCGGGACACAACACTGAAGCTTCCTTT
cdr3_aa: CASSEPGHNTEASF
v_call: TRBV7-2
j_call: TRBJ1-1
clone_size: .
d_call: .

cdr3_nt: TGTGCCATCAGCTCGGACAGGGTAACCTACGAGCAGTACTTC
cdr3_aa: CAISSDRVTYEQYF
v_call: TRBV10-3
j_call: TRBJ2-7
clone_size: .
d_call: TRBD1

cdr3_nt: TGTGCCAGCAGACTTCAGGGAGGTGGAGAGACCCAGTACTTC
cdr3_aa: CASRLQGGGETQYF
v_call: TRBV6-5
j_call: TRBJ2-5
clone_size: few
d_call: .

cdr3_nt: TGTGCCAGCAGTCCGGGACAGGCCCTAACCGGGGAGCTGTTTTTT
cdr3_aa: CASSPGQALTGELFF
v_call: TRBV28
j_call: TRBJ2-2
clone_size: few
d_call: TRBD1

cdr3_nt: TGTGCCAGTTGCCAAATGAGCGGATACAATGAGCAGTTCTTC
cdr3_aa: CASCQMSGYNEQFF
v_call: TRBV19
j_call: TRBJ2-1
clone_size: once
d_call: .

cdr3_nt: TGTGCCAGCGTCCTGGACAGCCGCACAGATACGCAGTATTTT
cdr3_aa: CASVLDSRTDTQYF
v_call: TRBV7-9
j_call: TRBJ2-3
clone_size: .
d_call: .

cdr3_nt: TGTGCCAGCAGCTGGGGGCGCGACACTGAAGCTTTCTTT
cdr3_aa: CASSWGRDTEAFF
v_call: TRBV7-6
j_call: TRBJ1-1
clone_size: .
d_call: .

cdr3_nt: TGCAGTGCTGATGGACAGGATCGGCAGTACTTC
cdr3_aa: CSADGQDRQYF
v_call: TRBV20-1
j_call: TRBJ2-7
clone_size: .
d_call: TRBD1

cdr3_nt: TGTGCCAGCACAAATTTAGGCCGACTTTCTGAAGCTTTCTTT
cdr3_aa: CASTNLGRLSEAFF
v_call: TRBV27
j_call: TRBJ1-1
clone_size: few
d_call: .

cdr3_nt: TGTGCCACGCGGACAGGGAGTAGAGATACGCAGTATTTT
cdr3_aa: CATRTGSRDTQYF
v_call: TRBV15
j_call: TRBJ2-3
clone_size: once
d_call: TRBD1

cdr3_nt: TGTGCCAGCAGCCCTTCTCGCGATTCACCCCTCCACTTT
cdr3_aa: CASSPSRDSPLHF
v_call: TRBV7-9
j_call: TRBJ1-6
clone_size: .
d_call: .

cdr3_nt: TGTGCCATCAGTGAGTCACGACAGGATGGCTACACCTTC
cdr3_aa: CAISESRQDGYTF
v_call: TRBV10-3
j_call: TRBJ1-2
clone_size: .
d_call: .

cdr3_nt: TGCAGTGGTCAGGCCCAAGAGACCCAGTACTTC
cdr3_aa: CSGQAQETQYF
v_call: TRBV20-1
j_call: TRBJ2-5
clone_size: .
d_call: .

cdr3_nt: TGTGCCAGCAGCCCGACAAGACCTGAAGCTTTCTTT
cdr3_aa: CASSPTRPEAFF
v_call: TRBV7-2
j_call: TRBJ1-1
clone_size: .
d_call: .

cdr3_nt: TGTGCCAGTAGTGGGGCGTGGACTAGCGGGGGAAGTCAGTTCTTC
cdr3_aa: CASSGAWTSGGSQFF
v_call: TRBV19
j_call: TRBJ2-1
clone_size: once
d_call: TRBD2

cdr3_nt: TGTGCCAGCAGTGATGCTTGGATGATCATAGCCCAGCCCCAGCATTTT
cdr3_aa: CASSDAWMIIAQPQHF
v_call: TRBV2
j_call: TRBJ1-5
clone_size: .
d_call: .

cdr3_nt: TGTGCCAGCAGCTTGCAGGGCCCCCACGAGCAGTACTTC
cdr3_aa: CASSLQGPHEQYF
v_call: TRBV5-5
j_call: TRBJ2-7
clone_size: .
d_call: .

cdr3_nt: TGTTCCAGCGGCGGGACAGGAGGGAAGGGCTACACCTTC
cdr3_aa: CSSGGTGGKGYTF
v_call: TRBV7-9
j_call: TRBJ1-2
clone_size: few
d_call: TRBD1

cdr3_nt: TGTGCCAGCAGCGCCGCTAGCGGGGGGGTAGAGACCCAGTACTTC
cdr3_aa: CASSAASGGVETQYF
v_call: TRBV5-4
j_call: TRBJ2-5
clone_size: .
d_call: TRBD2

cdr3_nt: TGTGCCAGCAGTTGGGGGGGGCAGGTTCCCTACGAGCAGTACTTC
cdr3_aa: CASSWGGQVPYEQYF
v_call: TRBV28
j_call: TRBJ2-7
clone_size: .
d_call: .

cdr3_nt: TGTGCCAGCAGCCCCGGTGGTCTTGAAAGCTCCTACGAGCAGTACTTC
cdr3_aa: CASSPGGLESSYEQYF
v_call: TRBV5-4
j_call: TRBJ2-7
clone_size: .
d_call: .

cdr3_nt: TGTGCCAGCAGTTACCTTTGGACAGGGGACTATGGCTACACCTTC
cdr3_aa: CASSYLWTGDYGYTF
v_call: TRBV6-6
j_call: TRBJ1-2
clone_size: .
d_call: TRBD1

cdr3_nt: TGCGCCAGCAACCCACTAGCGGGGGGATCCTACGAGCAGTACTTC
cdr3_aa: CASNPLAGGSYEQYF
v_call: TRBV5-1
j_call: TRBJ2-7
clone_size: .
d_call: TRBD2

cdr3_nt: TGTGCCAGCAGCGCTGACAGGGGGCTCTACGAGCAGTACTTC
cdr3_aa: CASSADRGLYEQYF
v_call: TRBV27
j_call: TRBJ2-7
clone_size: .
d_call: TRBD1

cdr3_nt: TGCAGCGCAAGAAGACAGGGCGGAACTTTCTTT
cdr3_aa: CSARRQGGTFF
v_call: TRBV29-1
j_call: TRBJ1-1
clone_size: .
d_call: TRBD1

cdr3_nt: TGTGCCAGCGCCCAGGGCCCAACTAATGAAAAACTGTTTTTT
cdr3_aa: CASAQGPTNEKLFF
v_call: TRBV7-2
j_call: TRBJ1-4
clone_size: .
d_call: .

cdr3_nt: TGTGCCAGCAGCCTGGGACAGGGGCTCAGGGAGCTGTTTTTT
cdr3_aa: CASSLGQGLRELFF
v_call: TRBV27
j_call: TRBJ2-2
clone_size: .
d_call: TRBD1